The clone carrying this T cell receptor beta chain was observed a few times. Antigen specificity is unknown. The data are from a study of human T cells and chemical hapten exposure. As for time point: healthy volunteer bleed at 6 weeks. Someone pulled total RNA out of unfractionated whole blood. Overall study results and limits: Once DPC sensitization occurred, TCRs above 1 in 1000 frequency showed no change.

What the library attached to individual cDNA molecules were unique molecular identifiers. MiXCR was run by TCRdb on the RACE reads, yielding one entry per CDR3 protein. The data show about 79,000 distinct CDR3 sequences, roughly 8.7% seen once. Germline V gene sequence: CDR1 SGHKS, CDR2 YYEKEE (reference sequence). V gave up 0 bases and J gave up 2 bases; unmatched junction bases: 12. This CDR3 spans 18 amino acids. The V call is TRBV5-5, the J call TRBJ2-7; TRBD1 matches 9 bases. The TCR sequence derives from a male donor in good health. Some clones in this sample may be carry-over from other donors' samples. The sample comprised whole blood. The CDR3 bases are TGTGCCAGCAGCTTGGTGGGGACAGGGCCTATTACTCCCTACGAGCAGTACTTC. Its translation is CASSLVGTGPITPYEQYF.